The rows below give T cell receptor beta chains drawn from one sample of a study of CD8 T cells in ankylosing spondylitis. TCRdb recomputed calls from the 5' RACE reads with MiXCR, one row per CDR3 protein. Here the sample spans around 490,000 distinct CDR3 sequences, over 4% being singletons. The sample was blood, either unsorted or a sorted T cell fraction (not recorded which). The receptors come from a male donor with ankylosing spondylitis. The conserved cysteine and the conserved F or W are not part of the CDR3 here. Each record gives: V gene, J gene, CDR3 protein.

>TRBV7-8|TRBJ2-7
ASSLARGTYEQY
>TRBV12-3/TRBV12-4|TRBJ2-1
ASRTRFNEQF
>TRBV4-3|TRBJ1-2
ASSPFGPGAKYGYT
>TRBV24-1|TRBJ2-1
ATSDPGSSRGNEQF
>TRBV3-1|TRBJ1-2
ASSQDPGGGYT
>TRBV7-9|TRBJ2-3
ASSLVLTDTQY
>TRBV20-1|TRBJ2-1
SAQIGTQDEQF
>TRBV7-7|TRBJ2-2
ASSPRQGGTGELY
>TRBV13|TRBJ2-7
ASLRRGGSYEQY
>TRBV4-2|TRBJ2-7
ASSQVVGGSGSYEQY
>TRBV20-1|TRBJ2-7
SARPGFYEQY
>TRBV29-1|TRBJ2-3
SVAGILDTQY
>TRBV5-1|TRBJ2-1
ASSPRDRGPEEQF
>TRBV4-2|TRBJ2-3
ASSQKKDIFTDTQY
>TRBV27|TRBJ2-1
ASSSEEAGEQF
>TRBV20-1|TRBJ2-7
SARPAGGWGSAYEQY
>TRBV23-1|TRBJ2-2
ASSLGMFSGELF
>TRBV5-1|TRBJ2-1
ASSLGSLYNEQF
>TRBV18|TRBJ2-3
ASSPNRASTDTQY
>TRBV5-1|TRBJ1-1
ASSLAPADLNTEAF
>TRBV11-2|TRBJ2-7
ASAGATRVYEQY
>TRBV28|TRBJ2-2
ASSLAPSAVSGELF
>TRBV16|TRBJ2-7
ASSLGAGVGEQY
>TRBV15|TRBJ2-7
ATSRDRGLGEQY
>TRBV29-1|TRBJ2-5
SVERRGQETQY
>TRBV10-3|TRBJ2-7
AISERTSGTVEQY